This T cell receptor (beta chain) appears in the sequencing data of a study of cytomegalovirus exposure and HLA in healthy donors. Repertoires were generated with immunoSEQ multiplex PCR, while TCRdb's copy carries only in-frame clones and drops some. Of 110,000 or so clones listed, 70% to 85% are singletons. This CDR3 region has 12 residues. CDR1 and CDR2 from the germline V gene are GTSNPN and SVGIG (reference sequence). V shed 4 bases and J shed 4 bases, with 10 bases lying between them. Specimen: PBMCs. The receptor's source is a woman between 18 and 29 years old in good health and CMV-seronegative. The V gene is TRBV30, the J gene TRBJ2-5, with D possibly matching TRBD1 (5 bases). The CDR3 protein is CAWTKGSETQYF. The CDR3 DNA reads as TGTGCCTGGACTAAGGGGTCAGAGACCCAGTACTTC.